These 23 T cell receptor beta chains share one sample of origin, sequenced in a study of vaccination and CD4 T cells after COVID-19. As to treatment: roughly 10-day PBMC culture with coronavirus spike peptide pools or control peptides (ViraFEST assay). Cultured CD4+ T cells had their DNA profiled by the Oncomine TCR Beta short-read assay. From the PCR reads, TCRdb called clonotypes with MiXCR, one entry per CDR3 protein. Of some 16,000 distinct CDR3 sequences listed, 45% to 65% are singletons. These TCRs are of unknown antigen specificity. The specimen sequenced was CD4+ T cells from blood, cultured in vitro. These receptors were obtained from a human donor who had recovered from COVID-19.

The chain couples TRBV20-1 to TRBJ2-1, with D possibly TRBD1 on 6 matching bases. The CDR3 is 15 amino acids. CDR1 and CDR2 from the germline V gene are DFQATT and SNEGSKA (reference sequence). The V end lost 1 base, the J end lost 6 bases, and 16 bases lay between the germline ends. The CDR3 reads CSARGDKGFRNEQFF. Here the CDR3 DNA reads TGCAGTGCTAGAGGGGACAAAGGATTCCGCAATGAGCAGTTCTTC.

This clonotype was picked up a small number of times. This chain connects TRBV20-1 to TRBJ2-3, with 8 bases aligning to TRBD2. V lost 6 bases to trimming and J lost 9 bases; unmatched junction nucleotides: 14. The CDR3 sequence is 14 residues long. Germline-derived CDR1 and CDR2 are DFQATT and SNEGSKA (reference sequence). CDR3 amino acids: CSAPRGGVDRTQYF. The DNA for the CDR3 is TGCAGTGCACCTCGGGGGGGAGTAGATAGGACGCAGTATTTT.

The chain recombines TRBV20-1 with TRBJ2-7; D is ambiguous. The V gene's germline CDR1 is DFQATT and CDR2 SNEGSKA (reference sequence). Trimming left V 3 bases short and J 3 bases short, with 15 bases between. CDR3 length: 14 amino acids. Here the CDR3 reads CSASAPSGFYEQYF. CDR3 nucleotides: TGCAGTGCTAGCGCACCCTCCGGCTTCTACGAGCAGTACTTC.

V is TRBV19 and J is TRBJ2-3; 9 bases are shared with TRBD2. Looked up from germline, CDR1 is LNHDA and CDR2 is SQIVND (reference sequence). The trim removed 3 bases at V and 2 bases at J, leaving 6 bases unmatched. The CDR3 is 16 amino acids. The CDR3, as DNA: TGTGCCAGTAGTATTCGGACTAGCGCTTACACAGATACGCAGTATTTT. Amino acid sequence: CASSIRTSAYTDTQYF.

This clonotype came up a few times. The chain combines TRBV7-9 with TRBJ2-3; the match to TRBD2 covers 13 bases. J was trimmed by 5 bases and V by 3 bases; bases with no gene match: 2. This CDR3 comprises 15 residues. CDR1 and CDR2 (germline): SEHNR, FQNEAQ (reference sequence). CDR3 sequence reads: CASSFGLAGVDTQYF. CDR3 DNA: TGTGCCAGCAGCTTCGGACTAGCGGGAGTAGATACGCAGTATTTT.

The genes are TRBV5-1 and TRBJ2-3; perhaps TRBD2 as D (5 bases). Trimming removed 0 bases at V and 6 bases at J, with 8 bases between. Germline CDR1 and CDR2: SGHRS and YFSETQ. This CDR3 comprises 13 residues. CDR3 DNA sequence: TGCGCCAGCAGCTTGGGGACTTCGGATACGCAGTATTTT. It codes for CASSLGTSDTQYF.

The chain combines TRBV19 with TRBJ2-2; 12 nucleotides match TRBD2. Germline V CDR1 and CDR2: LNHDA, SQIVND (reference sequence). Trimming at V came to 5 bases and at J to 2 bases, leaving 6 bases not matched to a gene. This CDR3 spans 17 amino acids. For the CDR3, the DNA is TGTGCCAGTAGTCGACTAGCGGGGGCCCTAAACACCGGGGAGCTGTTTTTT. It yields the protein CASSRLAGALNTGELFF.

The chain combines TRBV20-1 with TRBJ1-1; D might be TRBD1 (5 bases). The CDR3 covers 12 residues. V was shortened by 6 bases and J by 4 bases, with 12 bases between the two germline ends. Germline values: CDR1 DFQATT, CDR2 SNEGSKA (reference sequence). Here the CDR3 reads CSASRGGTEAFF. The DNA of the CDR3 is TGCAGTGCAAGTAGGGGTGGCACTGAAGCTTTCTTT.

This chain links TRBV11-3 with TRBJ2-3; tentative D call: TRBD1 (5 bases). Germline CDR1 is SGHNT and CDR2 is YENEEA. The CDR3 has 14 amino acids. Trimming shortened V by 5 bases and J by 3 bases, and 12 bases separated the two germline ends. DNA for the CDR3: TGTGCCAGCAGCCTAAGGGGAAGGACAGATACGCAGTATTTT. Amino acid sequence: CASSLRGRTDTQYF.

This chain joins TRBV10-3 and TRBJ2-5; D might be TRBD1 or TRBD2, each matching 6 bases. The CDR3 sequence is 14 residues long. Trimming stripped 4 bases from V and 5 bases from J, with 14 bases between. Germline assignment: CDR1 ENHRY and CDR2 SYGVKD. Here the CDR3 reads CAISGGAGKETQYF. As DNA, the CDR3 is TGTGCCATCAGTGGGGGGGCAGGGAAGGAGACCCAGTACTTC.

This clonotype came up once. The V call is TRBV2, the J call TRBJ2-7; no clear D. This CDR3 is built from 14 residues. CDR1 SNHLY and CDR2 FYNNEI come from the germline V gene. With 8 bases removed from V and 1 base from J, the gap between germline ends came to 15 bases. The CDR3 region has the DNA TGTGCCAGCGGGCGTTTCCTTGGGTCCTACGAGCAGTACTTC. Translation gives CASGRFLGSYEQYF.

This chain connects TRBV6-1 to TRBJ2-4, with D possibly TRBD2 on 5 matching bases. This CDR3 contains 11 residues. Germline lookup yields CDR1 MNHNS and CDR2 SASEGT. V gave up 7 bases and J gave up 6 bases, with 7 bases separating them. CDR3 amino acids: CASIEGNIQYF. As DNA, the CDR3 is TGTGCCAGCATAGAGGGAAACATTCAGTACTTC.

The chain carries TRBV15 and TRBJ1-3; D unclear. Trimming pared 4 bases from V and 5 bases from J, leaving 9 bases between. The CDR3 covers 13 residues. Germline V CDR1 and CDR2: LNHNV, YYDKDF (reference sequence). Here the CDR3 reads CATSKVARNTIYF. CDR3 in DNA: TGTGCCACCAGCAAAGTGGCGAGAAACACCATATATTTT.

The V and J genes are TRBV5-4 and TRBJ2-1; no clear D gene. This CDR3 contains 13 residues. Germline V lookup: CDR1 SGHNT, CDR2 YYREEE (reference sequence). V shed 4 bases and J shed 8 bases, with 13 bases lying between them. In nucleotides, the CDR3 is TGTGCCAGCAGCCCTAACTCCCTCGATGAGCAGTTCTTC. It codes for CASSPNSLDEQFF.

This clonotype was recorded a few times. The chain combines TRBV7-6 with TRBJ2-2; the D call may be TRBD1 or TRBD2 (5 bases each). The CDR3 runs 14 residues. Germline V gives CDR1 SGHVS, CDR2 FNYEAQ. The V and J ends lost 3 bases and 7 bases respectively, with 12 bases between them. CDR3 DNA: TGTGCCAGCAGCTTTCGCCAGGGAGTCGGGGAGCTGTTTTTT. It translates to CASSFRQGVGELFF.

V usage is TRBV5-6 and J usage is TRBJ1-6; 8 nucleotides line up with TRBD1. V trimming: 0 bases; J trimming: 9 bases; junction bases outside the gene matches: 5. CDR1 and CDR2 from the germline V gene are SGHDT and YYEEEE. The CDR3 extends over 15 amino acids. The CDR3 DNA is TGTGCCAGCAGCTTGGGGCAGGGGGCAGGTTCACCCCTCCACTTT. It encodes CASSLGQGAGSPLHF.

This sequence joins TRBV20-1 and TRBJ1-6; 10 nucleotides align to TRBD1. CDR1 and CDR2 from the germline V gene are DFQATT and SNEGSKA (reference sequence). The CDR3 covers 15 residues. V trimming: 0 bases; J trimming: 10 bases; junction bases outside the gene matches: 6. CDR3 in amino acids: CSARDRDRGFSPLHF. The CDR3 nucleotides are TGCAGTGCTAGAGACCGGGACAGGGGCTTCTCACCCCTCCACTTT.

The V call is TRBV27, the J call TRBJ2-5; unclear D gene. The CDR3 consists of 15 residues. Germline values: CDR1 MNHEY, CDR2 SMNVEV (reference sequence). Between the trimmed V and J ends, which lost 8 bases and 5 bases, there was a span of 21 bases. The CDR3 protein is CASGIPGLDVETQYF. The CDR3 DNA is TGTGCCAGCGGTATCCCCGGGCTAGATGTCGAGACCCAGTACTTC.

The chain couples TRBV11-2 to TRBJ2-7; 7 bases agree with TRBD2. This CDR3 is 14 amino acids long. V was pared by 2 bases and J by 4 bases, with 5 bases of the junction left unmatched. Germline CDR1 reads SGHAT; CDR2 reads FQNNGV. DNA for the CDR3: TGTGCCAGCAGCTTAACTCTAGCGGCTTACGAGCAGTACTTC. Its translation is CASSLTLAAYEQYF.

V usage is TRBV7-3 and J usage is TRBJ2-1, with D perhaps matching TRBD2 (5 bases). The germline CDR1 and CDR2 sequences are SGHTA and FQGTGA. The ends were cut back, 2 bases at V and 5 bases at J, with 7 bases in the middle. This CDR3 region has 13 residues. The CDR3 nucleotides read TGTGCCAGCAGCTTAGGGCGGGACAATGAGCAGTTCTTC. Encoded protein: CASSLGRDNEQFF. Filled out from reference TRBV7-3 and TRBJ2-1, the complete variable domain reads GAGVSQTPSNKVTEKGKYVELRCDPISGHTALYWYRQSLGQGPEFLIYFQGTGAADDSGLPNDRFFAVRPEGSVSTLKIQRTERGDSAVYLCASSLGRDNEQFFGPGTRLTVL.

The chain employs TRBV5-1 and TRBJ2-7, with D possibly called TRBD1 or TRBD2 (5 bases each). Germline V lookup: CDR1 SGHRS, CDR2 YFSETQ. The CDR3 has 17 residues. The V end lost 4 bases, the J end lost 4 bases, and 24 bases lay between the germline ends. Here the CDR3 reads CASSPETGTDIRYEQYF. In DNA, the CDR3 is TGCGCCAGCAGCCCTGAGACCGGGACGGACATTAGATACGAGCAGTACTTC.

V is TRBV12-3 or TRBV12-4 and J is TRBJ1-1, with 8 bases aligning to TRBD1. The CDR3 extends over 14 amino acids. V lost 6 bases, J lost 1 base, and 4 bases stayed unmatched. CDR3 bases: TGTGCCAGCAGACGGACAGGGACGAACACTGAAGCTTTCTTT. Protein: CASRRTGTNTEAFF.

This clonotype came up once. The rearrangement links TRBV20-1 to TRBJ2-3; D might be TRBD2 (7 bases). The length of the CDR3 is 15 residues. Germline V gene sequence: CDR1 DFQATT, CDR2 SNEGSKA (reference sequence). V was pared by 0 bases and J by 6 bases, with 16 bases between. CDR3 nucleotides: TGCAGTGCTAGAGATGGGGGCGGGGGTGATGATACGCAGTATTTT. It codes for CSARDGGGGDDTQYF.